This T cell receptor beta chain was documented in a study of cytomegalovirus exposure and HLA in healthy donors. Use of 60 Vbeta and 13 Jbeta primers characterized the PCR. Only in-frame clones appear in the TCRdb table, and some are missing; sequencing was by immunoSEQ multiplex PCR. Found here are some 180,000 clones, about 9% of them singletons; the top ten hold 1% to 1.5%. This cohort consisted of healthy bone marrow donors. Nominally healthy donors provided the samples, though records likely missed some immune exposures. Broader study findings: Follow-up analysis later connected one missense variant in DCLRE1C with trimming of TCR beta V- and J-genes. Sequencing had likely introduced a cluster of highly shared sequence variants as an artifact.

The V gene lost 4 bases and the J gene lost 10 bases, with 26 bases spanning the gap. There are 17 residues in the CDR3. Germline CDR1 is MGHRA and CDR2 is YSYEKL. This clone was counted between two and nine times. Its antigen remains unidentified. Sequencing was done on a sample of PBMCs. The rearrangement joins TRBV4-1 to TRBJ2-1; D ambiguous. The TCR sequence derives from a woman aged 25-40 years in good health and CMV-seropositive. CDR3 in DNA: TGCGCCAGCAGCCCCTCCCCCGTAGGCGGCCCCCTCGGGGAGCAGTTCTTC. Translating it yields CASSPSPVGGPLGEQFF.